These 27 T cell receptor beta chains were all obtained from the same sample, sequenced in a study of T cells in Graves' hyperthyroidism and ophthalmopathy. Researchers amplified the TCR beta CDR3 regions from RNA transcripts. With the HTBI primer set, the TCR CDR3 went through a first round of RT-PCR. TCRdb processed the multiplex PCR reads anew with MiXCR; each CDR3 protein has one entry. Of hundreds of thousands of distinct CDR3 sequences listed, roughly 50% are singletons. Sequencing was performed on peripheral blood or thyroid tissue (not recorded which). The receptors stem from a woman aged 18-29 years with Graves' hyperthyroidism.

This clonotype was counted many times. Relative to the germline gene, one junction end is altered; a read error may explain this. The CDR3 reads CASSLGGTGVYF. As DNA, the CDR3 is TGTGCCAGCAGCTTAGGAGGGACAGGGGTGTATTTT. The chain uses TRBV7-2 and TRBJ1-5; 10 nucleotides match TRBD1. CDR1 is SGHTA, CDR2 FQGNSA, per germline. This CDR3 spans 12 amino acids. Complete variable domain (other parts from reference TRBV7-2 and TRBJ1-5): GAGVSQSPSNKVTEKGKDVELRCDPISGHTALYWYRQSLGQGLEFLIYFQGNSAPDKSGLPSDRFSAERTGGSVSTLTIQRTQQEDSAVYLCASSLGGTGVYFGDGTRLSIL.

This rearrangement joins TRBV2 to TRBJ1-1; 7 positions agree with TRBD1. The CDR3 sequence is 12 residues long. The V and J ends lost 5 bases and 10 bases, in that order; junction bases with no gene match: 7. Per germline, CDR1 SNHLY and CDR2 FYNNEI. CDR3 region: CASSLNRGSAFF. The CDR3 region has the DNA TGTGCCAGCAGTTTAAACAGGGGTTCAGCTTTCTTT.

This clonotype was recorded a few times. This chain joins TRBV7-9 and TRBJ1-1; 9 bases agree with TRBD1. V was clipped by 5 bases and J by 2 bases; unmatched bases: 6. This CDR3 is 15 amino acids long. CDR1 is SEHNR, CDR2 FQNEAQ, per germline (reference sequence). The CDR3 bases are TGTGCCAGCAGCCCAATGGGACAGGGAAACACTGAAGCTTTCTTT. Translated: CASSPMGQGNTEAFF.

This clonotype was seen more than once but under ten times. The V gene is TRBV7-9, the J gene TRBJ2-2, with D possibly being TRBD2 (6 bases). CDR3 length: 15 residues. Germline-derived CDR1 and CDR2 are SEHNR and FQNEAQ (reference sequence). Trimming removed 1 base from V and 5 bases from J, with 11 bases in between. The CDR3 bases are TGTGCCAGCAGCTTAGAACGGGAGAGGACCGGGGAGCTGTTTTTT. Encoded protein: CASSLERERTGELFF.

The chain uses TRBV29-1 and TRBJ1-2; 12 bases map to TRBD1. V was pared by 5 bases and J by 7 bases, with 5 bases of the junction left unmatched. CDR1 is SQVTM, CDR2 ANQGSEA, per germline. This CDR3 contains 13 residues. The CDR3 loop is CSVHGTGGFGYTF. The CDR3 nucleotides are TGCAGCGTTCACGGGACAGGGGGCTTTGGCTACACCTTC.

Remarks on this clonotype: A much larger clone differs by one base, so this may be a read error. The V gene is TRBV10-3, the J gene TRBJ2-7; 7 positions match TRBD1. Germline loops: CDR1 ENHRY, CDR2 SYGVKD. CDR3 length equals 15 residues. V was clipped by 2 bases and J by 5 bases; unmatched bases: 9. The CDR3 DNA reads as TGTGCCATCAGTGAGGGCCAGGGGGTTTCCCACGAGCAGTACTTC. Translating gives CAISEGQGVSHEQYF.

This clonotype was counted ten times or more. This rearrangement joins TRBV10-3 to TRBJ2-7; 10 bases line up with TRBD2. The junction had 6 bases not matched to a gene; V was cut back by 0 bases and J by 7 bases. CDR3 length: 15 residues. The germline V gene has CDR1 ENHRY and CDR2 SYGVKD. CDR3 DNA sequence: TGTGCCATCAGTGAGTCGAGCGGGAGGGCCGGGGAGCAGTACTTC. Protein sequence: CAISESSGRAGEQYF.

About this clonotype: A clone one base away is much larger, so this may be a read error. The rearrangement joins TRBV12-3 or TRBV12-4 to TRBJ1-5, with D possibly TRBD1 on 5 matching bases. Trimming took off 6 bases at V and 4 bases at J, with 10 bases between the two ends. This CDR3 is built from 13 residues. DNA for the CDR3: TGTGCCAGCAGCCAACAGGAGAATCAGCCCCAGCATTTT. Protein product: CASSQQENQPQHF.

There are many counts of this clonotype. This chain joins TRBV2 and TRBJ1-1, with D possibly being TRBD1 (5 bases). This CDR3 is 14 amino acids long. Trimming cost V 0 bases and J 5 bases, with 10 bases left between them. The V gene's germline CDR1 is SNHLY and CDR2 FYNNEI. The CDR3 region is CASSEATVVTEAFF. The CDR3 nucleotides are TGTGCCAGCAGTGAAGCGACAGTCGTAACTGAAGCTTTCTTT.

The CDR3, as DNA: TGTGCCAGCAGCCCGTCGCGGCTTGGGGCGCCTGAAGCTTTCTTT. Its protein product is CASSPSRLGAPEAFF. V and J are TRBV4-2 and TRBJ1-1, with D possibly matching TRBD1 (5 bases). Trimming took off 4 bases at V and 6 bases at J, with 18 bases between the two ends. The germline V gene encodes CDR1 LGHNA and CDR2 YNFKEQ. The CDR3 sequence is 15 residues long.

The V call is TRBV7-2, the J call TRBJ1-2; weak D call: TRBD1 (5 bases). The CDR3 is 17 amino acids. The V gene lost 1 base and the J gene lost 0 bases, with 15 bases spanning the gap. CDR1 SGHTA and CDR2 FQGNSA come from the germline V gene. The CDR3 here is CASSLGGDGNANYGYTF. The DNA for the CDR3 is TGTGCCAGCAGCTTAGGGGGGGACGGCAATGCTAACTATGGCTACACCTTC.

V gene TRBV2 combines with J gene TRBJ1-1, with TRBD1 matching over 9 bases. The CDR3 consists of 14 residues. Germline CDR1 and CDR2: SNHLY and FYNNEI. The junction had 5 bases not matched to a gene; V was cut back by 5 bases and J by 4 bases. Written as DNA, the CDR3 is TGTGCCAGCAGTTCACAGGGGGCGCGCACTGAAGCTTTCTTT. Encoded protein: CASSSQGARTEAFF.

This chain connects TRBV7-9 to TRBJ2-7; weak D call: TRBD2 (6 bases). Germline CDR1 is SEHNR and CDR2 is FQNEAQ (reference sequence). The length of the CDR3 is 14 residues. The ends were cut back, 2 bases at V and 1 base at J, with 9 bases in the middle. CDR3: CASSLSRESYEQYF. The CDR3 bases are TGTGCCAGCAGCTTAAGTCGGGAGTCCTACGAGCAGTACTTC.

Details on this clonotype: A much larger clone sits a single nucleotide away, making a read error possible. This chain links TRBV2 with TRBJ2-2; D unresolved. V lost 3 bases and J 8 bases, leaving 10 bases between the germline ends. The V gene's germline CDR1 is SNHLY and CDR2 FYNNEI. CDR3 length equals 13 residues. CDR3 region: CASSEDLRGELFF. CDR3 coding DNA: TGTGCCAGCAGTGAGGATTTGAGGGGGGAGCTGTTTTTT.

The genes are TRBV2 and TRBJ1-4, with unresolved D. Trimming pared 3 bases from V and 6 bases from J, leaving 8 bases between. The V gene's germline CDR1 is SNHLY and CDR2 FYNNEI. The CDR3 is 13 residues long. CDR3 nucleotide sequence: TGTGCCAGCAGTGAGGGGAAGGATGAAAAACTGTTTTTT. Amino acids: CASSEGKDEKLFF.

This clonotype showed up just a few times. This rearrangement joins TRBV20-1 to TRBJ2-5, with 9 bases identical to TRBD1. CDR1 DFQATT and CDR2 SNEGSKA come from the germline V gene (reference sequence). J lost 6 bases, V lost 5 bases, and 7 bases had no gene match. This CDR3 is 13 amino acids long. The CDR3 region is CSALLTGGQTQYF. Written as DNA, the CDR3 is TGCAGTGCTCTACTGACAGGGGGACAGACCCAGTACTTC.

This clonotype has only a few counts. The gene calls are TRBV29-1 and TRBJ2-5; weak D call: TRBD2 (6 bases). CDR3 size: 14 residues. The V end was cut by 6 bases, the J end by 1 base, with 15 bases between. CDR1 and CDR2 from the germline V gene are SQVTM and ANQGSEA. CDR3 in amino acids: CSVERDLTQETQYF. CDR3 in DNA: TGCAGCGTCGAACGGGACTTGACCCAAGAGACCCAGTACTTC. The whole variable domain, remainder taken from reference TRBV29-1 and TRBJ2-5, is SAVISQKPSRDICQRGTSLTIQCQVDSQVTMMFWYRQQPGQSLTLIATANQGSEATYESGFVIDKFPISRPNLTFSTLTVSNMSPEDSSIYLCSVERDLTQETQYFGPGTRLLVL.

V gene TRBV29-1 combines with J gene TRBJ1-2, with 7 bases matching TRBD1. Germline V gives CDR1 SQVTM, CDR2 ANQGSEA. The junction had 12 bases not matched to a gene; V was cut back by 6 bases and J by 5 bases. The CDR3 covers 14 residues. CDR3: CSVAGGSYEYGYTF. CDR3 nucleotide sequence: TGCAGCGTGGCAGGGGGGTCCTATGAGTATGGCTACACCTTC.

With regard to this clonotype: The junction differs from germline at one of its ends, possibly a read error. The V and J genes are TRBV10-3 and TRBJ1-2; 7 bases align to TRBD1. The CDR3 sequence is 14 residues long. Germline CDR1 ENHRY, CDR2 SYGVKD. The chain's CDR3 is CASSDYRGNYGYTF. The CDR3 region has the DNA TGTGCCAGCAGTGATTACAGGGGAAACTATGGCTACACCTTC.

This clonotype was detected only a few times. DNA for the CDR3: TGTGCCAGCTCACGGAACAGCGGGGAGACCCAGTACTTC. It encodes CASSRNSGETQYF. The V gene is TRBV2, the J gene TRBJ2-5, with D maybe TRBD2 (6 bases). Germline CDR1 SNHLY, CDR2 FYNNEI. V lost 8 bases and J 5 bases, leaving 15 bases between the germline ends. This CDR3 is built from 13 residues.

The chain combines TRBV13 with TRBJ1-6; 7 positions agree with TRBD1. The CDR3 sequence is 16 residues long. The junction had 14 bases not matched to a gene; V was cut back by 7 bases and J by 8 bases. Germline V gene sequence: CDR1 PRHDT, CDR2 FYEKMQ (reference sequence). CDR3: CASTQGGRVGDSPLHF. The CDR3 DNA follows: TGTGCCAGCACCCAAGGGGGCCGAGTAGGGGATTCACCCCTCCACTTT.

In regard to this clonotype: A much larger clone is a single base away; this may be a read error. The chain employs TRBV12-3 or TRBV12-4 and TRBJ1-2; maybe TRBD1 (6 bases). V was pared by 5 bases and J by 8 bases, with 21 bases between. The CDR3 has 15 residues. CDR3 loop: CASSDLGYRVQGYTF. The CDR3 bases are TGTGCCAGCAGTGATTTGGGATACAGGGTGCAAGGCTACACCTTC.

The chain couples TRBV7-9 to TRBJ1-2; no firm D call. Germline CDR1 reads SEHNR; CDR2 reads FQNEAQ (reference sequence). There are 14 residues in the CDR3. V was trimmed by 3 bases and J by 0 bases, leaving 8 bases between them. CDR3 amino acids: CASSLQEANYGYTF. The CDR3 nucleotides are TGTGCCAGCAGCTTGCAGGAGGCTAACTATGGCTACACCTTC.

The J gene is TRBJ2-7, the V gene TRBV5-1, with a tentative D call TRBD2 (6 bases). CDR1 is SGHRS, CDR2 YFSETQ, per germline. V lost 0 bases and J 4 bases, leaving 14 bases between the germline ends. This CDR3 is built from 15 residues. CDR3 nucleotides: TGCGCCAGCAGCTTGGGTCGAGGGACTCCGTACGAGCAGTACTTC. This encodes CASSLGRGTPYEQYF.

On this clonotype itself: An end of the junction differs from the germline gene, which may be a read error. The chain employs TRBV20-1 and TRBJ1-5; D perhaps matches TRBD1 (5 bases). The CDR3 loop spans 14 amino acids. The germline V gene has CDR1 DFQATT and CDR2 SNEGSKA (reference sequence). In nucleotides, the CDR3 is TGCAGTGCTGGAGAGTCCAGGGGCAATCAGCCCCAGCATTTT. This gives the protein CSAGESRGNQPQHF.

This clonotype was seen ten or more times. The chain recombines TRBV24-1 with TRBJ1-1; D unclear. The germline V and J ends were trimmed by 1 base and 4 bases, with 9 bases remaining between them. Germline V gene lookup returns CDR1 KGHDR and CDR2 SFDVKD. The length of the CDR3 is 14 residues. In DNA, the CDR3 is TGTGCCACCAGTGATTTAGCCCTGGCCACTGAAGCTTTCTTT. This codes for CATSDLALATEAFF.

The chain couples TRBV19 to TRBJ1-2; weak D call: TRBD1 (6 bases). Looked up from germline, CDR1 is LNHDA and CDR2 is SQIVND (reference sequence). The CDR3 runs to 15 residues. V lost 8 bases and J 6 bases, leaving 22 bases between the germline ends. The CDR3 loop reads CASDKYRVEMDGYTF. CDR3 nucleotide sequence: TGTGCCAGTGATAAGTACAGGGTAGAGATGGATGGCTACACCTTC. Filled out from reference TRBV19 and TRBJ1-2, the complete variable domain reads DGGITQSPKYLFRKEGQNVTLSCEQNLNHDAMYWYRQDPGQGLRLIYYSQIVNDFQKGDIAEGYSVSREKKESFPLTVTSAQKNPTAFYLCASDKYRVEMDGYTFGSGTRLTVV.